The 23 T cell receptor beta chains listed next were all sequenced from one sample in a study of cytomegalovirus exposure and HLA in healthy donors (dated by TCRdb to about 2017). Library creation used the immunoSEQ multiplex PCR assay. For the multiplex PCR, a mixture combining 60 forward primers for TCR Vbeta segments and 13 reverse primers for TCR Jbeta segments was used. TCRdb's version of the immuneACCESS table is confined to in-frame rearrangements and falls short of the full clone set. An unresolved V gene accounts for under half of the shortfall where checked; the remainder is of unknown origin. This sample holds 180,000 or so clones; 82% were observed only once. 1.5% of the sample is held by the ten biggest clonotypes. The specimen was PBMCs. The source is a man aged 40-49 years in good health and CMV-seronegative.

As to this clone: This same CDR3 is encoded by further DNA sequences in the sample. The J gene is TRBJ2-3, the V gene TRBV6-1; 7 positions match TRBD1. Germline V CDR1 and CDR2: MNHNS, SASEGT. The CDR3 totals 15 residues. The J segment lost 0 bases and the V segment lost 4 bases, leaving 4 bases of the junction unmatched. The CDR3 nucleotides read TGTGCCAGCAGTGGGCGGACAGGTAGCACAGATACGCAGTATTTT. Its protein product is CASSGRTGSTDTQYF.

V is TRBV6-6 and J is TRBJ2-7, with 8 positions matching TRBD1. The V gene end was trimmed by 4 bases and the J gene end by 7 bases; junction bases not matched to a gene: 6. The CDR3 loop spans 13 amino acids. Germline CDR1 reads MNHNY; CDR2 reads SVGAGI (reference sequence). The CDR3 loop is CASSSDRAWEQYF. The CDR3 DNA reads TGTGCCAGCAGTTCGGACAGGGCTTGGGAGCAGTACTTC.

The V call is TRBV7-2, the J call TRBJ2-1; 15 nucleotides match TRBD2. V shed 5 bases and J 0 bases; nucleotides not matched to a gene: 8. Germline V gene sequence: CDR1 SGHTA, CDR2 FQGNSA. This CDR3 is 19 amino acids long. The chain's CDR3 is CASSKGLAGGAGSYNEQFF. The CDR3 coding sequence is TGTGCCAGCAGCAAGGGACTAGCGGGAGGAGCGGGCTCCTACAATGAGCAGTTCTTC.

This clone occurred a few times. The chain has TRBV6-5 and TRBJ2-3; 7 bases align to TRBD2. Trimming at V came to 5 bases and at J to 6 bases, leaving 8 bases not matched to a gene. CDR1 is MNHEY, CDR2 SVGAGI, per germline. There are 14 residues in the CDR3. CDR3: CASSQRGEYDTQYF. The CDR3, as DNA: TGTGCCAGCAGTCAACGGGGGGAGTATGATACGCAGTATTTT.

The genes are TRBV18 and TRBJ2-2; TRBD2 aligns across 11 bases. V lost 4 bases to trimming and J lost 4 bases; unmatched junction nucleotides: 2. CDR1 and CDR2 (germline): KGHSH, LQKENI. The CDR3 contains 15 residues. The chain's CDR3 is CASSLTSGSTGELFF. The CDR3 bases are TGTGCCAGCTCACTAACTAGCGGGAGCACCGGGGAGCTGTTTTTT.

This clone is a singleton in its sample. The rearrangement links TRBV27 to TRBJ2-7; 8 bases align to TRBD1. V was pared by 0 bases and J by 4 bases, with 5 bases of the junction left unmatched. This CDR3 comprises 15 residues. The germline CDR1 and CDR2 sequences are MNHEY and SMNVEV (reference sequence). The CDR3 DNA follows: TGTGCCAGCAGTTTATCGTCCGGACAGGGATACGAGCAGTACTTC. Translated: CASSLSSGQGYEQYF.

Only one count was recorded for this clone. The chain combines TRBV5-5 with TRBJ1-2, with D tentatively TRBD1 (6 bases). CDR1 and CDR2 from the germline V gene are SGHKS and YYEKEE (reference sequence). CDR3 length: 14 residues. The ends were cut back, 1 base at V and 6 bases at J, with 13 bases in the middle. The CDR3 loop reads CASSLFGGPDGYTF. CDR3 coding DNA: TGTGCCAGCAGCTTGTTCGGGGGGCCGGATGGCTACACCTTC.

This clone was recorded once. In DNA, the CDR3 is TGTGCCAGCTCACCCTCGACTAGCGGGAGTGAAAGTGAGCAGTTCTTC. This translates into CASSPSTSGSESEQFF. The chain links TRBV18 to TRBJ2-1; 12 positions agree with TRBD2. This CDR3 comprises 16 residues. J gave up 9 bases and V 3 bases, and 9 bases lay outside the gene matches. Germline V gives CDR1 KGHSH, CDR2 LQKENI.

This clone was detected only once. V gene TRBV29-1 combines with J gene TRBJ1-3; a possible D gene is TRBD1 (5 bases). Between the trimmed V and J ends, which lost 0 bases and 8 bases, there was a span of 14 bases. Germline assignment: CDR1 SQVTM and CDR2 ANQGSEA. This CDR3 is 14 amino acids long. CDR3 sequence (DNA): TGCAGCGTTGAAGAATTTGACAGCAGCCACACCATATATTTT. Residues: CSVEEFDSSHTIYF.

The genes are TRBV4-3 and TRBJ2-1, with 11 bases identical to TRBD2. Germline-derived CDR1 and CDR2 are LGHNA and YSLEER. J lost 6 bases, V lost 1 base, and 8 bases had no gene match. The CDR3 is 17 amino acids. Here the CDR3 DNA reads TGCGCCAGCAGCCAAGTATACCCTAGCGGGGGGCTCAATGAGCAGTTCTTC. Protein product: CASSQVYPSGGLNEQFF.

The chain employs TRBV4-1 and TRBJ2-5; weak D call: TRBD1 (5 bases). This CDR3 has 14 amino acids. Trimming took 1 base from V and 4 from J, leaving 10 bases between them. The V gene's germline CDR1 is MGHRA and CDR2 YSYEKL. CDR3 amino acids: CASSQAGLGETQYF. The CDR3 bases are TGCGCCAGCAGCCAAGCAGGGTTGGGAGAGACCCAGTACTTC.

There are a few counts of this clone. V gene TRBV6-5 combines with J gene TRBJ2-2; D is possibly TRBD2 (5 bases). CDR1 and CDR2 from the germline V gene are MNHEY and SVGAGI. V lost 6 bases and J lost 7, with 12 bases in between. The length of the CDR3 is 13 residues. CDR3 protein: CASRRTGNGELFF. The CDR3 DNA is TGTGCCAGCAGACGGACCGGGAACGGGGAGCTGTTTTTT.

The V and J genes are TRBV14 and TRBJ1-6, with D maybe TRBD1 (5 bases). Germline CDR1 and CDR2: SGHDN and FVKESK. Trimming removed 0 bases from V and 7 bases from J, with 10 bases in between. The CDR3 totals 15 residues. CDR3 region: CASSQDLAGNSPLHF. The CDR3 DNA reads as TGTGCCAGCAGCCAAGATTTGGCAGGGAATTCACCCCTCCACTTT.

CDR3 amino acids: CASRVSMNTEAFF. The CDR3 DNA reads as TGTGCCAGCAGGGTTAGCATGAACACTGAAGCTTTCTTT. The chain joins TRBV6-5 to TRBJ1-1, with D unclear. The germline V gene encodes CDR1 MNHEY and CDR2 SVGAGI. The length of the CDR3 is 13 residues. V was pared by 6 bases and J by 0 bases, with 8 bases between.

The chain combines TRBV11-3 with TRBJ2-1; 12 bases are a match to TRBD2. V gave up 5 bases and J gave up 10 bases; unmatched junction bases: 6. The germline CDR1 and CDR2 sequences are SGHNT and YENEEA. CDR3 length: 14 amino acids. The CDR3 DNA reads TGTGCCAGCAGCCCGTGGACTAGCGGGACCGAGCAGTTCTTC. Residues: CASSPWTSGTEQFF.

This clone was found a few times. This chain uses TRBV27 with TRBJ1-4, with D unclear. V lost 8 bases, J lost 3 bases, and 16 bases lay in between. The germline CDR1 and CDR2 sequences are MNHEY and SMNVEV (reference sequence). CDR3 length: 15 amino acids. Here the CDR3 DNA reads TGTGCCAGCGGATCCCCCGGAGCGGCTAATGAAAAACTGTTTTTT. Protein sequence: CASGSPGAANEKLFF.

This clone has a handful of counts. The rearrangement joins TRBV18 to TRBJ1-2; maybe TRBD1 (6 bases). Trimming left V 6 bases short and J 6 bases short, with 17 bases between. The CDR3 extends over 14 amino acids. Germline V gene data show CDR1 as KGHSH and CDR2 as LQKENI. In DNA, the CDR3 is TGTGCCAGCTCTCCGGCCAGGGGAAGGGATGGCTACACCTTC. It codes for CASSPARGRDGYTF. Combining the CDR3 with reference TRBV18 and TRBJ1-2 gives the whole variable domain NAGVMQNPRHLVRRRGQEARLRCSPMKGHSHVYWYRQLPEEGLKFMVYLQKENIIDESGMPKERFSAEFPKEGPSILRIQQVVRGDSAAYFCASSPARGRDGYTFGSGTRLTVV.

This clone was counted between two and nine times. The V gene is TRBV7-9, the J gene TRBJ2-7, with D tentatively TRBD1 (6 bases). The germline V and J ends were trimmed by 5 bases and 3 bases, with 17 bases remaining between them. The CDR3 totals 15 residues. The germline gives CDR1 SEHNR, CDR2 FQNEAQ (reference sequence). The CDR3 DNA reads as TGTGCCAGCAGCATGTCGGGACATAGAGACTACGAGCAGTACTTC. It encodes CASSMSGHRDYEQYF.

This rearrangement joins TRBV9 to TRBJ2-1; D remains unclear. The V end lost 3 bases, the J end lost 9 bases, and 13 bases lay between the germline ends. This CDR3 has 13 residues. The germline V gene has CDR1 SGDLS and CDR2 YYNGEE. CDR3 in amino acids: CASSATEIVEQFF. The DNA for the CDR3 is TGTGCCAGCAGCGCCACAGAAATCGTTGAGCAGTTCTTC.

The chain uses TRBV19 and TRBJ2-7; TRBD1 is a possible D gene (5 bases). CDR1 is LNHDA, CDR2 SQIVND, per germline (reference sequence). With 5 bases removed from V and 4 bases from J, the gap between germline ends came to 12 bases. The CDR3 contains 13 residues. The CDR3 DNA reads TGTGCCAGTAGTTATCAGGGAAGGTACGAGCAGTACTTC. Translation gives CASSYQGRYEQYF.

V usage is TRBV29-1 and J usage is TRBJ2-2, with TRBD2 matching over 13 bases. This CDR3 has 15 residues. CDR1 is SQVTM, CDR2 ANQGSEA, per germline. With 7 bases clipped from V and 6 bases from J, the junction kept 8 bases outside the gene matches. The DNA for the CDR3 is TGCAGCGGCGGACTAGCGGGAGTGGGGGCCGGGGAGCTGTTTTTT. Amino acid sequence: CSGGLAGVGAGELFF.

By frequency in the sample, this clone is medium-sized. This chain connects TRBV4-1 to TRBJ2-7; 13 nucleotides match TRBD2. This CDR3 comprises 17 residues. CDR1 is MGHRA, CDR2 YSYEKL, per germline. Trimming at V came to 2 bases and at J to 0 bases, leaving 4 bases not matched to a gene. CDR3 in amino acids: CASSQKTSGGSSYEQYF. The CDR3 DNA is TGCGCCAGCAGCCAAAAGACTAGCGGGGGGTCCTCCTACGAGCAGTACTTC.

Concerning this clone itself: One end of the junction fails to match germline, which may point to a read error. The chain carries TRBV12-5 and TRBJ1-1, with D tentatively TRBD1 (6 bases). The germline V gene has CDR1 LGHNT and CDR2 FRNRAP. The CDR3 sequence is 13 residues long. The CDR3 spells CASGLDSGREAFF. The CDR3 nucleotides read TGTGCTAGTGGGTTGGACAGCGGCCGAGAAGCTTTCTTT.